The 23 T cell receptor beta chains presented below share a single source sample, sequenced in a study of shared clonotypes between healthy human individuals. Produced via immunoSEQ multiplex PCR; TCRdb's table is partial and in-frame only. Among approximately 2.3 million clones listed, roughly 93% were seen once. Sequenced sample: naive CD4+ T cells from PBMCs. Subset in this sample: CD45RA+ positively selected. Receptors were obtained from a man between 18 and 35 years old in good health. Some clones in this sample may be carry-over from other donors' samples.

The chain's CDR3 is CASSTRTAMNTEAFF. The CDR3 DNA is TGTGCCAGCAGCACAAGGACAGCAATGAACACTGAAGCTTTCTTT. The chain is built from TRBV5-6 and TRBJ1-1, with D possibly being TRBD1 (6 bases). This CDR3 contains 15 residues. Germline CDR1 reads SGHDT; CDR2 reads YYEEEE. V lost 4 bases to trimming and J lost 0 bases, with 13 bases between them.

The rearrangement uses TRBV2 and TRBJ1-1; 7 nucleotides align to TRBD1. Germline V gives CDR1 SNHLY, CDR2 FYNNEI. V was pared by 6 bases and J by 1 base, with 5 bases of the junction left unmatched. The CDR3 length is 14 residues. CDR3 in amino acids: CASRGDSPNTEAFF. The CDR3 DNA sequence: TGTGCCAGCAGGGGGGACAGTCCGAACACTGAAGCTTTCTTT.

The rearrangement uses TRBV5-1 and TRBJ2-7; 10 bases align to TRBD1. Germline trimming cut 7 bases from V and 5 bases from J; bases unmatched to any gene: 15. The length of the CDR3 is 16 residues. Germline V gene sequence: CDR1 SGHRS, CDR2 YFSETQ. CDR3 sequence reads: CASARGLGQGWDEQYF. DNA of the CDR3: TGCGCCAGCGCCAGGGGGCTGGGACAGGGGTGGGACGAGCAGTACTTC.

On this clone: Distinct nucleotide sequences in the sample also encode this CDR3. CDR3 DNA sequence: TGTGCCAGCAGTTTGGGTAGCAATCAGCCCCAGCATTTT. This gives the protein CASSLGSNQPQHF. V is TRBV6-5 and J is TRBJ1-5; D not resolved. The CDR3 extends over 13 amino acids. The germline V gene has CDR1 MNHEY and CDR2 SVGAGI. V dropped 4 bases and J dropped 0 bases, with 4 bases sitting between them.

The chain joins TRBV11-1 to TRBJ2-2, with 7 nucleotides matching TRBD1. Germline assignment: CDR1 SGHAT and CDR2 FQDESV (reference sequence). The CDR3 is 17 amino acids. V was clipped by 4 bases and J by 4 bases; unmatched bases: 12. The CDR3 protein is CASSSDPDRVSTGELFF. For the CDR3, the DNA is TGTGCCAGCAGCTCGGACCCTGACAGGGTCAGCACCGGGGAGCTGTTTTTT. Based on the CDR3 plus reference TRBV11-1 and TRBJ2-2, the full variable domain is EAEVAQSPRYKITEKSQAVAFWCDPISGHATLYWYRQILGQGPELLVQFQDESVVDDSQLPKDRFSAERLKGVDSTLKIQPAELGDSAMYLCASSSDPDRVSTGELFFGEGSRLTVL.

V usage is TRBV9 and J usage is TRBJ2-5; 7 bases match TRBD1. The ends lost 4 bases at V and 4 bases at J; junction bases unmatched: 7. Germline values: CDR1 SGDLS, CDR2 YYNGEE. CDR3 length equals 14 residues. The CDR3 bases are TGTGCCAGCAGCCCACTGAGGGGGCCAGAGACCCAGTACTTC. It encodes CASSPLRGPETQYF.

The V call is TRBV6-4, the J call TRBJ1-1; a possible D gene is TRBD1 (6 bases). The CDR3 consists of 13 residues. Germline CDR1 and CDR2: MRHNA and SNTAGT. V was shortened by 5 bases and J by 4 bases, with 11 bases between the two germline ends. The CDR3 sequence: CASSRTGTTEAFF. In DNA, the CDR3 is TGTGCCAGCAGTCGTACAGGGACCACTGAAGCTTTCTTT.

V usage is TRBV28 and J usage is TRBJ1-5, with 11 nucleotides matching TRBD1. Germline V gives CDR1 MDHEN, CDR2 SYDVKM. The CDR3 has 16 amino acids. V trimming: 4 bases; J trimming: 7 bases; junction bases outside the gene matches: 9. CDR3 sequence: CASSSRDRGSWQPQHF. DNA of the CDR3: TGTGCCAGCAGTTCGCGGGACAGGGGGTCGTGGCAGCCCCAGCATTTT.

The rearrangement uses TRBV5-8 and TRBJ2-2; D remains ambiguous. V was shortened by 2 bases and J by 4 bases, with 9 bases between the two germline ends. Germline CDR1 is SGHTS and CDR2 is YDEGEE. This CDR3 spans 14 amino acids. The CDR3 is CASSLGWLTGELFF. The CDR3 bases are TGTGCCAGCAGCTTAGGGTGGCTCACCGGGGAGCTGTTTTTT.

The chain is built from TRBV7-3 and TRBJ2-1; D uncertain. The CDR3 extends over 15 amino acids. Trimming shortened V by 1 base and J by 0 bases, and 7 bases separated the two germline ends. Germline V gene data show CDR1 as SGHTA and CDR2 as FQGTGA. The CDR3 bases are TGTGCCAGCAGCTTAAACTCTCCCTCCTACAATGAGCAGTTCTTC. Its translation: CASSLNSPSYNEQFF.

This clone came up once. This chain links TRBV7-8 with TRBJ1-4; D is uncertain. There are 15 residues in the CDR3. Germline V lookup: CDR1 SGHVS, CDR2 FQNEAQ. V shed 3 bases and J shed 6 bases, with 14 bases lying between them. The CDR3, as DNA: TGTGCCAGCAGCTTCTTGGTGTCTGGGGATGAAAAACTGTTTTTT. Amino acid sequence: CASSFLVSGDEKLFF.

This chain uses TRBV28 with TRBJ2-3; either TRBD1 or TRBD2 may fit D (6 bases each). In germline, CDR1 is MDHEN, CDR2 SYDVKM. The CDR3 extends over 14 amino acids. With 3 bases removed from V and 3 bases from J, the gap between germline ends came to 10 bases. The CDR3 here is CASSFGGPTDTQYF. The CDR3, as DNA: TGTGCCAGCAGTTTTGGGGGGCCGACAGATACGCAGTATTTT.

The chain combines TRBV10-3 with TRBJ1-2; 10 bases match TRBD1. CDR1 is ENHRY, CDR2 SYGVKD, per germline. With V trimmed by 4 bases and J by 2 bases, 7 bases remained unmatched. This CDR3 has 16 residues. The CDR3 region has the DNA TGTGCCATCAGTGGATCCCCGGGACAGGGGAACTATGGCTACACCTTC. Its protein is CAISGSPGQGNYGYTF.

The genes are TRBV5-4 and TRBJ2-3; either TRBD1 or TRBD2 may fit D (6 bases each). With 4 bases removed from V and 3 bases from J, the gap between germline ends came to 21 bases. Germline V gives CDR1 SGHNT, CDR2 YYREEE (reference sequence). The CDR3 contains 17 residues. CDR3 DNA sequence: TGTGCCAGCAGCCAACCTCCCTCCCCGGGGGCAACAGATACGCAGTATTTT. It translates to CASSQPPSPGATDTQYF.

CDR3 region: CASTPKAGGLRSYEQYF. In nucleotides, the CDR3 is TGTGCCAGCACCCCGAAGGCGGGCGGACTACGCTCCTACGAGCAGTACTTC. V and J are TRBV28 and TRBJ2-7; maybe TRBD2 (6 bases). The CDR3 covers 17 residues. Germline CDR1 and CDR2: MDHEN and SYDVKM. The V and J ends lost 7 bases and 0 bases respectively, with 22 bases between them.

The CDR3 spells CASSQIGGQYF. Written as DNA, the CDR3 is TGTGCCAGCAGCCAAATCGGCGGACAGTACTTC. The rearrangement uses TRBV27 and TRBJ2-7; D is undetermined. This CDR3 is 11 amino acids long. The V gene's germline CDR1 is MNHEY and CDR2 SMNVEV (reference sequence). The V and J ends lost 6 bases and 10 bases respectively, with 13 bases between them.

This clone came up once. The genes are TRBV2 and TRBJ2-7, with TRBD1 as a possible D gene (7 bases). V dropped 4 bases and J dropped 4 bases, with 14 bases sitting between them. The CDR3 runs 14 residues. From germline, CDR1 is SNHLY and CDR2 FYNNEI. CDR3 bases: TGTGCCAGCAGTGGTGCGGGACAGTTTTACGAGCAGTACTTC. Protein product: CASSGAGQFYEQYF. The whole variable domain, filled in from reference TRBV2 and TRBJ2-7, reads EPEVTQTPSHQVTQMGQEVILRCVPISNHLYFYWYRQILGQKVEFLVSFYNNEISEKSEIFDDQFSVERPDGSNFTLKIRSTKLEDSAMYFCASSGAGQFYEQYFGPGTRLTVT.

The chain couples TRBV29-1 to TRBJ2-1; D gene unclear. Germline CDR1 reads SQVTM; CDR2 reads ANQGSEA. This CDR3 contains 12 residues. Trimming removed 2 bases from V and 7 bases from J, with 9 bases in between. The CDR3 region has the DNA TGCAGCGTTGAAATTCGCGTGAATGAGCAGTTCTTC. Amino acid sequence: CSVEIRVNEQFF.

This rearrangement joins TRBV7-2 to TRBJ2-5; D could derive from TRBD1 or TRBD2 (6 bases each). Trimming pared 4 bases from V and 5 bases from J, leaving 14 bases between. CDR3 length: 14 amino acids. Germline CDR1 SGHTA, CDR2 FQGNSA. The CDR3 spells CASSSRGVGETQYF. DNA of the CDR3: TGTGCCAGCAGCTCAAGGGGGGTTGGGGAGACCCAGTACTTC.

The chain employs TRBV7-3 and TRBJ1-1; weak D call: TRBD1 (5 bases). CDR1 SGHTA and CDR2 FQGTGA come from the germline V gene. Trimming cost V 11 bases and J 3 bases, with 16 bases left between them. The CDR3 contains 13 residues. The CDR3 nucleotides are TGTGCCGAAAGAGGCACGGGGGACACTGAAGCTTTCTTT. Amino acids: CAERGTGDTEAFF.

Written as DNA, the CDR3 is TGTGCCAGCAGCTTTCGACAGGGGTCTGAAGCTTTCTTT. Its translation: CASSFRQGSEAFF. This sequence joins TRBV7-3 and TRBJ1-1; 8 nucleotides match TRBD1. Unmatched junction bases numbered 3, after V lost 3 bases and J lost 6 bases. Germline values: CDR1 SGHTA, CDR2 FQGTGA. CDR3 length: 13 residues.

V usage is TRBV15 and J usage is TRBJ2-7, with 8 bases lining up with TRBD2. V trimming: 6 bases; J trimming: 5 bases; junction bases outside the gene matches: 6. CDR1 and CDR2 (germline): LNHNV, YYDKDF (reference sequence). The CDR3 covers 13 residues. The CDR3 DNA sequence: TGTGCCACCAGAATTAGCGGGACTCACGAGCAGTACTTC. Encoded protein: CATRISGTHEQYF. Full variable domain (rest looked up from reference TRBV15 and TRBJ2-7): DAMVIQNPRYQVTQFGKPVTLSCSQTLNHNVMYWYQQKSSQAPKLLFHYYDKDFNNEADTPDNFQSRRPNTSFCFLDIRSPGLGDTAMYLCATRISGTHEQYFGPGTRLTVT.

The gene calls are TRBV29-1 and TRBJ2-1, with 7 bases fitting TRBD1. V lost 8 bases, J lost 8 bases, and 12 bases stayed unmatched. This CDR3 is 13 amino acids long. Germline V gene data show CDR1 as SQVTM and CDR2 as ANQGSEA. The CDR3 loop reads CSLQTGPGDEQFF. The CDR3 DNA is TGCAGCCTACAGACAGGGCCTGGCGATGAGCAGTTCTTC.